The 7 T cell receptor beta chains presented below share a single source sample, sequenced in a study of cytomegalovirus exposure and HLA in healthy donors (TCRdb year 2017). The library was prepared using the immunoSEQ multiplex PCR assay. For the multiplex PCR, a mixture combining 60 forward primers for TCR Vbeta segments and 13 reverse primers for TCR Jbeta segments was used. TCRdb's version of the immuneACCESS table is confined to in-frame rearrangements and falls short of the full clone set. An unresolved V gene accounts for under half of the shortfall where checked; the remainder is of unknown origin. The sample yields approximately 100,000 clones; around 82% were counted once. The ten most abundant clones make up 1.6% of the sample. What was sequenced was PBMCs. These receptors were taken from a man aged 50 to 60 in good health and CMV-seronegative.

J is TRBJ1-2 and V is TRBV5-5; TRBD1 matches 7 bases. Unmatched junction bases numbered 5, after V lost 0 bases and J lost 3 bases. The CDR3 has 15 amino acids. The germline gives CDR1 SGHKS, CDR2 YYEKEE (reference sequence). Here the CDR3 DNA reads TGTGCCAGCAGCTTGGCCCTAGGGACAGACTATGGCTACACCTTC. Translated: CASSLALGTDYGYTF.

This chain links TRBV7-2 with TRBJ2-7; 13 bases match TRBD2. The CDR3 covers 15 residues. Germline-derived CDR1 and CDR2 are SGHTA and FQGNSA. The ends lost 2 bases at V and 9 bases at J; junction bases unmatched: 7. The CDR3 is CASSLSGTSGARQYF. DNA for the CDR3: TGTGCCAGCAGCTTATCCGGGACTAGCGGGGCGAGGCAGTACTTC.

V is TRBV4-1 and J is TRBJ2-1; TRBD2 aligns across 7 bases. V lost 0 bases, J lost 6 bases, and 8 bases stayed unmatched. CDR1 MGHRA and CDR2 YSYEKL come from the germline V gene. This CDR3 spans 16 amino acids. The CDR3 DNA reads TGCGCCAGCAGCCAAGATCCGGGGAGGGAGGCCAATGAGCAGTTCTTC. Translated: CASSQDPGREANEQFF.

The chain joins TRBV18 to TRBJ1-1; TRBD1 aligns across 7 bases. Germline V gene data show CDR1 as KGHSH and CDR2 as LQKENI. Losses at the gene ends were 2 bases for V and 1 base for J; bases not matched to a gene: 7. This CDR3 region has 16 residues. This CDR3 reads CASSPNKQGTNTEAFF. CDR3 bases: TGTGCCAGCTCACCAAATAAACAGGGGACGAACACTGAAGCTTTCTTT.

This clone was seen only a few times. CDR3 loop: CASSLAGTNAYEQYF. The DNA for the CDR3 is TGTGCCAGCAGCCTAGCGGGGACTAATGCCTACGAGCAGTACTTC. The gene calls are TRBV4-2 and TRBJ2-7; 8 nucleotides match TRBD2. Germline lookup yields CDR1 LGHNA and CDR2 YNFKEQ. Unmatched junction bases numbered 7, after V lost 4 bases and J lost 2 bases. This CDR3 has 15 residues.

Points on this clone: The junction differs from germline at one of its ends, possibly a read error. The V call is TRBV25-1, the J call TRBJ1-6; D is uncertain. Germline V gives CDR1 MGHDK, CDR2 SYGVNS. The CDR3 contains 16 residues. The CDR3 bases are TGTGCCAGCAGTCAGACCGATAGCTCCTATAATCCACCCCTCCACTTT. As protein: CASSQTDSSYNPPLHF.

The rearrangement uses TRBV5-1 and TRBJ1-6; 7 bases align to TRBD1. CDR3 length equals 14 residues. The ends lost 5 bases at V and 10 bases at J; junction bases unmatched: 9. CDR1 is SGHRS and CDR2 is YFSETQ in the germline V gene. CDR3 amino acids: CASSTGQVESPLHF. In DNA, the CDR3 is TGCGCCAGCAGTACCGGACAGGTTGAATCACCCCTCCACTTT. Complete variable domain (other parts from reference TRBV5-1 and TRBJ1-6): KAGVTQTPRYLIKTRGQQVTLSCSPISGHRSVSWYQQTPGQGLQFLFEYFSETQRNKGNFPGRFSGRQFSNSRSEMNVSTLELGDSALYLCASSTGQVESPLHFGNGTRLTVT.